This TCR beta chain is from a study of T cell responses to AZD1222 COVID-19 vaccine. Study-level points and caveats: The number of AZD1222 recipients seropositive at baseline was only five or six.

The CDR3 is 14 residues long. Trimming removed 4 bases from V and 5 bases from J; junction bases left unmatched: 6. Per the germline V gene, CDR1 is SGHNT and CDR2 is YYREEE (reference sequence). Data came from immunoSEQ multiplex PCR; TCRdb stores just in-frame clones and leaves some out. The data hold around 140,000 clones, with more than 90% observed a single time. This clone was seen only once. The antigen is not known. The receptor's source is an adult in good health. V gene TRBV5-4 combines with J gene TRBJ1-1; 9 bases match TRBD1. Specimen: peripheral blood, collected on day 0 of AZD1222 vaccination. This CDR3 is CASSPQGALTEAFF. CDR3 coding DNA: TGTGCCAGCAGCCCACAGGGGGCATTGACTGAAGCTTTCTTT.